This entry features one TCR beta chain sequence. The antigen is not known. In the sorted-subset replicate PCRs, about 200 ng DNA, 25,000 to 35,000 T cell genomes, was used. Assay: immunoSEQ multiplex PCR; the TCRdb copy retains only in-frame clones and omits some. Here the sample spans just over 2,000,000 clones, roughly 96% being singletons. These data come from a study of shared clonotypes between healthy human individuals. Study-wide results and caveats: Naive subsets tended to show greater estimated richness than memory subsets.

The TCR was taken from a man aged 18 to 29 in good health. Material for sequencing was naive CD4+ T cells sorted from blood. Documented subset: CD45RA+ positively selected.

CDR3 nucleotide sequence: TGCGCCAGCAGCCCCCAGGGTCCCAATTCACCCCTCCACTTT. This encodes CASSPQGPNSPLHF. The chain employs TRBV4-1 and TRBJ1-6, with D perhaps matching TRBD1 (5 bases). In germline, CDR1 is MGHRA, CDR2 YSYEKL. The CDR3 length is 14 residues. V was pared by 4 bases and J by 7 bases, with 11 bases between.